This entry lists 22 T cell receptor beta chains sequenced from one sample in a study of blood T cells in healthy people across ages. The authors ran a second PCR of about 6 to 12 cycles using a sample-barcoded 5' primer and a J-beta primer mix. Using its own MiXCR run on the 5' RACE reads, TCRdb lists one record per CDR3 protein. The profile shows under 700,000 distinct CDR3 sequences, about 24% of them singletons. This sample was also put to use in a study of T cells of mothers and their children.

Sequencing input: blood. These receptors originate from a boy between 5 and 17 years old in good health.

The gene calls are TRBV10-3 and TRBJ1-6; the D is unclear. CDR3 length: 12 amino acids. CDR1 and CDR2 from the germline V gene are ENHRY and SYGVKD. With 6 bases removed from V and 7 bases from J, the gap between germline ends came to 7 bases. The CDR3 DNA is TGTGCCATCAGGAGGGCGAATTCACCCCTCCACTTT. Translating it yields CAIRRANSPLHF.

This clonotype was recorded a few times. The J gene is TRBJ1-6, the V gene TRBV6-5; TRBD1 might be the D (5 bases). CDR3 length: 14 residues. The V gene's germline CDR1 is MNHEY and CDR2 SVGAGI. The ends were cut back, 6 bases at V and 10 bases at J, with 16 bases in the middle. The CDR3 DNA follows: TGTGCCAGCAGAGAGACAGTGATGGGATCACCCCTCCACTTT. It translates to CASRETVMGSPLHF.

This clonotype was seen many times. V and J are TRBV29-1 and TRBJ2-1, with 11 nucleotides matching TRBD2. The CDR3 sequence is 15 residues long. The junction had 7 bases not matched to a gene; V was cut back by 3 bases and J by 6 bases. The germline V gene has CDR1 SQVTM and CDR2 ANQGSEA. This chain's CDR3 is CSVEGGLAASNEQFF. In DNA form, the CDR3 reads TGCAGCGTTGAGGGGGGACTAGCGGCATCCAATGAGCAGTTCTTC.

The chain employs TRBV15 and TRBJ2-1; 9 nucleotides agree with TRBD2. CDR3 length equals 16 residues. With V trimmed by 0 bases and J by 10 bases, 10 bases remained unmatched. Germline V gene lookup returns CDR1 LNHNV and CDR2 YYDKDF (reference sequence). The CDR3 DNA is TGTGCCACCAGCAGAGATTTAGCGGGGGACTTCCCGGAGCAGTTCTTC. Translating gives CATSRDLAGDFPEQFF.

This clonotype was counted only a few times. The gene calls are TRBV5-6 and TRBJ2-1, with a tentative D call TRBD2 (6 bases). The V and J ends lost 3 bases and 0 bases respectively, with 13 bases between them. Germline-derived CDR1 and CDR2 are SGHDT and YYEEEE. The CDR3 spans 16 residues. The CDR3 reads CASSSGVGLSYNEQFF. The CDR3 DNA follows: TGTGCCAGCAGCTCGGGGGTGGGGCTCTCCTACAATGAGCAGTTCTTC. Looking up the rest from reference TRBV5-6 and TRBJ2-1 gives the full variable domain: DAGVTQSPTHLIKTRGQQVTLRCSPKSGHDTVSWYQQALGQGPQFIFQYYEEEERQRGNFPDRFSGHQFPNYSSELNVNALLLGDSALYLCASSSGVGLSYNEQFFGPGTRLTVL.

This clonotype was recorded a few times. The chain joins TRBV14 to TRBJ2-7; 9 positions match TRBD2. CDR1 and CDR2 from the germline V gene are SGHDN and FVKESK. Losses at the gene ends were 9 bases for V and 3 bases for J; bases not matched to a gene: 6. There are 13 residues in the CDR3. The CDR3 sequence is CARLAGAIYEQYF. The DNA for the CDR3 is TGTGCCAGGTTAGCGGGAGCCATCTACGAGCAGTACTTC.

This clonotype has a handful of counts. The chain recombines TRBV5-5 with TRBJ1-2; 10 nucleotides align to TRBD1. CDR1 is SGHKS and CDR2 is YYEKEE in the germline V gene (reference sequence). With V trimmed by 3 bases and J by 3 bases, 2 bases remained unmatched. The CDR3 consists of 14 residues. The CDR3 DNA reads TGTGCCAGCAGCTGGGGACAGGGGTACTATGGCTACACCTTC. It translates to CASSWGQGYYGYTF.

As DNA, the CDR3 is TGTGCCATCAGTGAGTTAGCTAGCGGGGGGACCCAAGAGACCCAGTACTTC. It encodes CAISELASGGTQETQYF. The J gene is TRBJ2-5, the V gene TRBV10-3; 11 nucleotides align to TRBD2. This CDR3 region has 17 residues. Germline V CDR1 and CDR2: ENHRY, SYGVKD. Trimming cost V 1 base and J 1 base; bases outside gene matches: 5.

This clonotype has a count of ten or more. The chain joins TRBV14 to TRBJ1-4; D gene ambiguous. Germline CDR1 SGHDN, CDR2 FVKESK. CDR3 length equals 13 residues. With 2 bases removed from V and 8 bases from J, the gap between germline ends came to 9 bases. In nucleotides, the CDR3 is TGTGCCAGCAGCCAAATGGGGTCAGAAAAACTGTTTTTT. Amino acids: CASSQMGSEKLFF.

Only a few counts were recorded for this clonotype. The V call is TRBV5-5, the J call TRBJ2-5; 8 positions match TRBD2. With V trimmed by 0 bases and J by 5 bases, 6 bases remained unmatched. CDR3 size: 15 residues. Germline V gene data show CDR1 as SGHKS and CDR2 as YYEKEE (reference sequence). The CDR3, as DNA: TGTGCCAGCAGCTTGGCCAACGGCGGGGGGGAGACCCAGTACTTC. It specifies CASSLANGGGETQYF.

The V call is TRBV5-1, the J call TRBJ2-4; 8 nucleotides match TRBD1. The V and J ends lost 0 bases and 3 bases, in that order; junction bases with no gene match: 2. The CDR3 has 15 amino acids. Germline V gives CDR1 SGHRS, CDR2 YFSETQ. DNA for the CDR3: TGCGCCAGCAGCTTGGCAGGGGGCAACAAAAACATTCAGTACTTC. It encodes CASSLAGGNKNIQYF.

V usage is TRBV19 and J usage is TRBJ1-3; D is unclear. V lost 0 bases to trimming and J lost 0 bases, with 6 bases between them. Looked up from germline, CDR1 is LNHDA and CDR2 is SQIVND (reference sequence). The CDR3 length is 15 residues. This chain's CDR3 is CASSIEGGSGNTIYF. DNA for the CDR3: TGTGCCAGTAGTATAGAAGGCGGCTCTGGAAACACCATATATTTT.

This clonotype was observed a handful of times. The CDR3: CATSRDRVGQFF. The CDR3 bases are TGTGCCACCAGCAGAGATCGGGTCGGGCAGTTCTTC. This chain uses TRBV15 with TRBJ2-1; D is unresolved. Trimming cost V 0 bases and J 12 bases, with 9 bases left between them. CDR1 and CDR2 from the germline V gene are LNHNV and YYDKDF (reference sequence). The CDR3 has 12 amino acids.

V and J are TRBV6-6 and TRBJ2-7; TRBD1 agrees at 7 bases. The CDR3 is made up of 14 amino acids. After removal of 7 bases from V and 3 bases from J, the junction contained 9 bases not matched to a gene. The germline V gene encodes CDR1 MNHNY and CDR2 SVGAGI (reference sequence). CDR3 sequence: CASTSTGTSYEQYF. CDR3 DNA sequence: TGTGCCAGCACCTCGACAGGGACGAGCTACGAGCAGTACTTC.

The chain uses TRBV20-1 and TRBJ1-4; D might be TRBD1 (6 bases). This CDR3 spans 16 amino acids. Germline CDR1 is DFQATT and CDR2 is SNEGSKA (reference sequence). The V end lost 0 bases, the J end lost 0 bases, and 11 bases lay between the germline ends. CDR3 in DNA: TGCAGTGCTAGAGATTGGGGGGCCCCAACTAATGAAAAACTGTTTTTT. Residues: CSARDWGAPTNEKLFF.

V and J are TRBV7-3 and TRBJ2-7; D perhaps matches TRBD2 (6 bases). This CDR3 has 18 residues. Germline V gene data show CDR1 as SGHTA and CDR2 as FQGTGA. V lost 2 bases, J lost 0 bases, and 20 bases lay in between. CDR3 DNA: TGTGCCAGCAGCTTAGAGTCCGGGCCAGGGAGGAGCTCCTACGAGCAGTACTTC. Translation: CASSLESGPGRSSYEQYF.

V and J are TRBV7-9 and TRBJ2-5; 7 bases agree with TRBD1. V lost 4 bases and J lost 4; bases outside the gene matches: 9. Looked up from germline, CDR1 is SEHNR and CDR2 is FQNEAQ (reference sequence). This CDR3 is 15 amino acids long. In nucleotides, the CDR3 is TGTGCCAGCAGCTCGACAGGGCAATATCTAGAGACCCAGTACTTC. Its translation is CASSSTGQYLETQYF.

The chain has TRBV28 and TRBJ2-7; 10 bases are shared with TRBD1. This CDR3 spans 15 amino acids. Looked up from germline, CDR1 is MDHEN and CDR2 is SYDVKM. Trimming took 7 bases from V and 2 from J; bases not matched to a gene: 8. The CDR3 DNA follows: TGTGCCAGCACCGAGCACGGGACAGGGGCCTACGAGCAGTACTTC. It codes for CASTEHGTGAYEQYF.

The chain combines TRBV7-9 with TRBJ1-4; 10 bases are shared with TRBD1. The CDR3 totals 17 residues. The trim removed 1 base at V and 6 bases at J, leaving 8 bases unmatched. Germline assignment: CDR1 SEHNR and CDR2 FQNEAQ (reference sequence). The CDR3 DNA reads TGTGCCAGCAGCTTAGGTCCGGGACAGGGGAACGATGAAAAACTGTTTTTT. Translating it yields CASSLGPGQGNDEKLFF. The full variable domain, in which reference TRBV7-9 and TRBJ1-4 provide the parts outside the CDR3, is DTGVSQNPRHKITKRGQNVTFRCDPISEHNRLYWYRQTLGQGPEFLTYFQNEAQLEKSRLLSDRFSAERPKGSFSTLEIQRTEQGDSAMYLCASSLGPGQGNDEKLFFGSGTQLSVL.

This chain uses TRBV7-9 with TRBJ1-5; 11 nucleotides agree with TRBD1. The CDR3 covers 17 residues. Per the germline V gene, CDR1 is SEHNR and CDR2 is FQNEAQ (reference sequence). The V gene end was trimmed by 5 bases and the J gene end by 7 bases; junction bases not matched to a gene: 13. The CDR3 sequence is CASSLVGTGGENQPQHF. CDR3 DNA sequence: TGTGCCAGCAGCCTCGTCGGGACAGGGGGTGAGAACCAGCCCCAGCATTTT.

The J gene is TRBJ2-5, the V gene TRBV11-2; 8 bases are a match to TRBD1. The CDR3 sequence is 16 residues long. J gave up 2 bases and V 5 bases, and 10 bases lay outside the gene matches. Germline V lookup: CDR1 SGHAT, CDR2 FQNNGV. The CDR3 DNA reads TGTGCCAGCAGCCAACCGGGGACAGGCCTGCAAGAGACCCAGTACTTC. Protein sequence: CASSQPGTGLQETQYF.

The J gene is TRBJ2-1, the V gene TRBV6-5; D perhaps matches TRBD2 (6 bases). V gave up 0 bases and J gave up 7 bases, with 13 bases separating them. Germline CDR1 and CDR2: MNHEY and SVGAGI. CDR3 size: 15 residues. The DNA for the CDR3 is TGTGCCAGCAGTTACTCGAAATCCGCGGGGAATGAGCAGTTCTTC. As protein: CASSYSKSAGNEQFF.